A single sample gave rise to the 25 T cell receptor beta chains below, sequenced in a study of response to subunit inactivated influenza vaccine. TCRdb re-called the RT-PCR reads through MiXCR, storing one row per CDR3 protein. The sample includes 800,000 or so distinct CDR3 sequences, about 20% of them seen just once. This sample comprised PBMCs from blood, obtained 5 days after vaccination. Receptor source: a man between 50 and 59 years old who received an inactivated influenza vaccine.

This clonotype was found a few times. The chain carries TRBV27 and TRBJ2-1, with D unresolved. This CDR3 is built from 13 residues. Trimming shortened V by 5 bases and J by 5 bases, and 10 bases separated the two germline ends. Germline values: CDR1 MNHEY, CDR2 SMNVEV (reference sequence). CDR3 DNA: TGTGCCAGCAGTCCGTGGCCCCACAATGAGCAGTTCTTC. This codes for CASSPWPHNEQFF.

This clonotype has just a few counts. The CDR3 spells CASSYSTESYEQYF. In nucleotides, the CDR3 is TGTGCCAGCAGTTACTCCACTGAGAGCTACGAGCAGTACTTC. The chain recombines TRBV6-5 with TRBJ2-7; unclear D gene. Trimming removed 0 bases from V and 3 bases from J, with 9 bases in between. CDR1 is MNHEY and CDR2 is SVGAGI in the germline V gene. The CDR3 extends over 14 amino acids.

This clonotype was counted between two and nine times. The chain joins TRBV6-1 to TRBJ1-1; unclear D gene. The CDR3 is 14 residues long. Trimming pared 6 bases from V and 0 bases from J, leaving 11 bases between. Looked up from germline, CDR1 is MNHNS and CDR2 is SASEGT. The chain's CDR3 is CASSPELLNTEAFF. CDR3 bases: TGTGCCAGCAGCCCAGAGCTCTTGAACACTGAAGCTTTCTTT.

This clonotype has a handful of counts. This rearrangement joins TRBV29-1 to TRBJ2-3; 12 bases map to TRBD2. CDR3 length equals 16 residues. With V trimmed by 2 bases and J by 0 bases, 3 bases remained unmatched. Germline V gene lookup returns CDR1 SQVTM and CDR2 ANQGSEA. The CDR3 is CSVERTSGMSTDTQYF. The CDR3 bases are TGCAGCGTTGAAAGGACTAGCGGGATGAGCACAGATACGCAGTATTTT.

This clonotype was observed a few times. The chain has TRBV6-1 and TRBJ2-1; TRBD2 matches at 8 bases. The germline V gene has CDR1 MNHNS and CDR2 SASEGT. The V and J ends lost 4 bases and 3 bases, in that order; junction bases with no gene match: 5. The CDR3 has 15 amino acids. The CDR3 DNA follows: TGTGCCAGCAGTGGCGGGACTAGTCTCTACAATGAGCAGTTCTTC. It specifies CASSGGTSLYNEQFF.

This clonotype has more than one count but fewer than ten. The V and J genes are TRBV7-9 and TRBJ2-5; D gene uncertain. Trimming pared 3 bases from V and 3 bases from J, leaving 11 bases between. The germline V gene has CDR1 SEHNR and CDR2 FQNEAQ (reference sequence). The CDR3 spans 14 residues. CDR3 coding DNA: TGTGCCAGCAGCTTCCCGCAGAGCAAAGAGACCCAGTACTTC. This gives the protein CASSFPQSKETQYF.

The V gene is TRBV6-1, the J gene TRBJ2-2; TRBD1 might be the D (7 bases). The CDR3 has 15 amino acids. The V end lost 6 bases, the J end lost 7 bases, and 18 bases lay between the germline ends. Germline V gives CDR1 MNHNS, CDR2 SASEGT. CDR3 amino acids: CASRDQGGSGGELFF. CDR3 nucleotides: TGTGCCAGCAGGGACCAGGGGGGAAGTGGCGGGGAGCTGTTTTTT.

This chain uses TRBV6-5 with TRBJ2-4; D remains ambiguous. The CDR3 totals 16 residues. The V gene's germline CDR1 is MNHEY and CDR2 SVGAGI. V lost 0 bases and J 7 bases, leaving 16 bases between the germline ends. The DNA of the CDR3 is TGTGCCAGCAGTTACTCGTCGGAAAGACCCGGGAACATTCAGTACTTC. Its protein product is CASSYSSERPGNIQYF.

The V and J genes are TRBV20-1 and TRBJ1-1; D not certain. This CDR3 has 14 residues. V was trimmed by 1 base and J by 3 bases, leaving 12 bases between them. The germline V gene has CDR1 DFQATT and CDR2 SNEGSKA (reference sequence). CDR3: CSARVIAGDTEAFF. CDR3 in DNA: TGCAGTGCTAGAGTAATCGCCGGAGACACTGAAGCTTTCTTT.

Points on this clonotype: Relative to the germline gene, one junction end is altered; a read error may explain this. This chain joins TRBV6-5 and TRBJ2-5; D remains ambiguous. The CDR3 loop spans 15 amino acids. From germline, CDR1 is MNHEY and CDR2 SVGAGI. CDR3 bases: TGTGCCAGCAGCTACTACGGCGGTATCCAAGAGACCCAGTACTTC. This gives the protein CASSYYGGIQETQYF.

This rearrangement joins TRBV20-1 to TRBJ2-7; D remains ambiguous. The CDR3 covers 15 residues. V was clipped by 0 bases and J by 4 bases, with 16 bases between them. Germline V CDR1 and CDR2: DFQATT, SNEGSKA (reference sequence). CDR3 region: CSARDVNSWSYEQYF. CDR3 nucleotides: TGCAGTGCTAGAGATGTGAATAGCTGGAGTTACGAGCAGTACTTC.

This clonotype occurred many times. The chain has TRBV11-2 and TRBJ2-2, with TRBD1 matching 7 bases. Per the germline V gene, CDR1 is SGHAT and CDR2 is FQNNGV. V was clipped by 0 bases and J by 3 bases; unmatched bases: 16. CDR3 length: 20 amino acids. The CDR3 DNA reads TGTGCCAGCAGCTTAGATTGGGCTACGACAGGGTTCGGGGACACCGGGGAGCTGTTTTTT. This gives the protein CASSLDWATTGFGDTGELFF. The full variable domain, with the rest looked up from reference TRBV11-2 and TRBJ2-2, is EAGVAQSPRYKIIEKRQSVAFWCNPISGHATLYWYQQILGQGPKLLIQFQNNGVVDDSQLPKDRFSAERLKGVDSTLKIQPAKLEDSAVYLCASSLDWATTGFGDTGELFFGEGSRLTVL.

J is TRBJ1-2 and V is TRBV20-1; possible D gene TRBD1, 5 bases. Trimming cost V 6 bases and J 2 bases, with 16 bases left between them. CDR1 is DFQATT and CDR2 is SNEGSKA in the germline V gene (reference sequence). The CDR3 is 14 residues long. CDR3 loop: CSARDSLTNYGYTF. CDR3 DNA sequence: TGCAGTGCCCGGGACTCTCTGACCAACTATGGCTACACCTTC.

The chain links TRBV27 to TRBJ2-5, with 7 bases matching TRBD1. Per germline, CDR1 MNHEY and CDR2 SMNVEV (reference sequence). Unmatched junction bases numbered 14, after V lost 2 bases and J lost 5 bases. This CDR3 spans 17 amino acids. Here the CDR3 DNA reads TGTGCCAGCAGTTTAGGGGGCCCAAGACAGGGCTGGGAGACCCAGTACTTC. This codes for CASSLGGPRQGWETQYF.

This clonotype was seen only a few times. The chain links TRBV7-9 to TRBJ1-1, with D perhaps TRBD1 (5 bases). Germline V gives CDR1 SEHNR, CDR2 FQNEAQ (reference sequence). Trimming shortened V by 1 base and J by 5 bases, and 14 bases separated the two germline ends. The CDR3 spans 15 residues. The CDR3 sequence: CASSLDRAPGTEAFF. The CDR3, as DNA: TGTGCCAGCAGCTTAGATCGGGCCCCAGGGACTGAAGCTTTCTTT.

A word on this clonotype: A junction end diverges from the germline sequence, so it may reflect a read error. This chain uses TRBV10-3 with TRBJ1-2, with TRBD1 as a possible D gene (6 bases). This CDR3 has 12 amino acids. CDR1 is ENHRY and CDR2 is SYGVKD in the germline V gene. CDR3 coding DNA: TGTGCCATCGGACAGCCAAACTCTGGCTACACCTTC. This encodes CAIGQPNSGYTF.

This clonotype was counted a few times. This chain uses TRBV7-8 with TRBJ2-2; D might be TRBD2 (6 bases). Germline CDR1 SGHVS, CDR2 FQNEAQ. This CDR3 is built from 16 residues. Trimming took off 4 bases at V and 3 bases at J, with 15 bases between the two ends. The CDR3 DNA reads as TGTGCCAGCAGCTACGCGGGATTAATACACACCGGGGAGCTGTTTTTT. Amino acid sequence: CASSYAGLIHTGELFF.

This chain uses TRBV4-3 with TRBJ2-7; D not certain. CDR1 is LGHNA, CDR2 YSLEER, per germline. V was clipped by 1 base and J by 0 bases, with 10 bases between them. The CDR3 runs to 15 residues. The CDR3 DNA follows: TGCGCCAGCAGCCAAGCGGGCGAAGTCTCCTACGAGCAGTACTTC. Its protein product is CASSQAGEVSYEQYF.

This clonotype was seen more than once but under ten times. The rearrangement links TRBV5-1 to TRBJ2-7; D may be TRBD2 (5 bases). This CDR3 region has 15 residues. V lost 0 bases, J lost 7 bases, and 17 bases lay in between. Per the germline V gene, CDR1 is SGHRS and CDR2 is YFSETQ. This chain's CDR3 is CASSLVRQPRDEQYF. In DNA, the CDR3 is TGCGCCAGCAGCTTGGTGAGGCAGCCGAGGGATGAGCAGTACTTC.

This clonotype turned up a few times. This chain uses TRBV6-1 with TRBJ2-4; 7 bases align to TRBD1. The V segment lost 6 bases and the J segment 8 bases; nucleotides outside the gene matches: 7. The CDR3 has 13 amino acids. Looked up from germline, CDR1 is MNHNS and CDR2 is SASEGT. The CDR3 loop reads CASSANRGDIQYF. The CDR3 nucleotides read TGTGCCAGCAGCGCCAACAGGGGAGACATTCAGTACTTC.

This clonotype appeared a few times. This chain's CDR3 is CSASWGRGLYEQYF. CDR3 bases: TGCAGTGCTAGTTGGGGCAGGGGGCTCTACGAGCAGTACTTC. The chain couples TRBV20-1 to TRBJ2-7; 8 positions agree with TRBD1. Germline V gene lookup returns CDR1 DFQATT and CDR2 SNEGSKA (reference sequence). The J segment lost 3 bases and the V segment lost 3 bases, leaving 7 bases of the junction unmatched. This CDR3 is 14 amino acids long.

This clonotype turned up a few times. The chain links TRBV7-2 to TRBJ2-1; no definite D call. CDR3 size: 12 residues. The germline V gene has CDR1 SGHTA and CDR2 FQGNSA. The V gene lost 3 bases and the J gene lost 6 bases, with 6 bases spanning the gap. CDR3 protein: CASSLYFNEQFF. CDR3 in DNA: TGTGCCAGCAGCTTGTATTTCAATGAGCAGTTCTTC.

This clonotype was seen only a few times. CDR3 sequence (DNA): TGTGCCAGCAGTTTAATAGTTGGGACAGATACGCAGTATTTT. Its protein is CASSLIVGTDTQYF. The V and J genes are TRBV28 and TRBJ2-3; D gene unclear. The length of the CDR3 is 14 residues. Trimming removed 2 bases at V and 3 bases at J, with 9 bases between. Germline loops: CDR1 MDHEN, CDR2 SYDVKM.

V gene TRBV10-3 combines with J gene TRBJ2-1; the D gene is possibly TRBD2 (7 bases). The V and J ends lost 5 bases and 6 bases respectively, with 11 bases between them. Germline values: CDR1 ENHRY, CDR2 SYGVKD. This CDR3 has 13 amino acids. CDR3 nucleotides: TGTGCCATCAGTAGAGGGGGGGGCAATGAGCAGTTCTTC. This encodes CAISRGGGNEQFF.

This chain connects TRBV5-1 to TRBJ1-6, with 7 nucleotides matching TRBD1. Germline V gene sequence: CDR1 SGHRS, CDR2 YFSETQ. With V trimmed by 4 bases and J by 9 bases, 4 bases remained unmatched. The CDR3 is 13 amino acids. The DNA of the CDR3 is TGCGCCAGCAGCCCTACAGGGGCTTCACCCCTCCACTTT. Protein sequence: CASSPTGASPLHF.